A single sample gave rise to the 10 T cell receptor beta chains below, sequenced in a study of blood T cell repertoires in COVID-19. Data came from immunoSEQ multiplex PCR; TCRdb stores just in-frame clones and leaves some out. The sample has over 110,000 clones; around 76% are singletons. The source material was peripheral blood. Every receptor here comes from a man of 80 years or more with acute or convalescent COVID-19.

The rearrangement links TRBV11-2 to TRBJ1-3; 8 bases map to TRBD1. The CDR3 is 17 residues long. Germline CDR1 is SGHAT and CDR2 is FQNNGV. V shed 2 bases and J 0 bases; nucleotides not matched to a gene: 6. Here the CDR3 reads CASSLRTGKSSGNTIYF. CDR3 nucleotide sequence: TGTGCCAGCAGCTTACGGACAGGGAAAAGCTCTGGAAACACCATATATTTT.

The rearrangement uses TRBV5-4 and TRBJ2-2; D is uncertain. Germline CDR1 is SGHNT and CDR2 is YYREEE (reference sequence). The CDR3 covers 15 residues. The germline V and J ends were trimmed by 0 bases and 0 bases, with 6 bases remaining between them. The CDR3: CASSLDLANTGELFF. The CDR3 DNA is TGTGCCAGCAGCTTGGACCTAGCGAACACCGGGGAGCTGTTTTTT.

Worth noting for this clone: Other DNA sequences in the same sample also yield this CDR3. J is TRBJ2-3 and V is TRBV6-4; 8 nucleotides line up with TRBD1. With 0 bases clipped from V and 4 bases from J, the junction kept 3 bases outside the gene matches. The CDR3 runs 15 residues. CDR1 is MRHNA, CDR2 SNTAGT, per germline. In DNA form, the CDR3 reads TGTGCCAGCAGTGACTCGTCAGGGGGCGCAGATACGCAGTATTTT. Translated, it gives CASSDSSGGADTQYF.

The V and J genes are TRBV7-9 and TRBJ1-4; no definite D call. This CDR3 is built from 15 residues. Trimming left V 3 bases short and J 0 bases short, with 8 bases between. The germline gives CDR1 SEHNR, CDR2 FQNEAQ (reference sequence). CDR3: CASSFGASTNEKLFF. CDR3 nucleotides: TGTGCCAGCAGCTTTGGAGCGTCAACTAATGAAAAACTGTTTTTT.

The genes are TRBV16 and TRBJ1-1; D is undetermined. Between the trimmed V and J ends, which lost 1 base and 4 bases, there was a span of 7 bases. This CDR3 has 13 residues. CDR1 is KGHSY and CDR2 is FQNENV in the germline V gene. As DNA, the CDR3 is TGTGCCAGCAGCCAATTACGGGGCACTGAAGCTTTCTTT. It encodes CASSQLRGTEAFF.

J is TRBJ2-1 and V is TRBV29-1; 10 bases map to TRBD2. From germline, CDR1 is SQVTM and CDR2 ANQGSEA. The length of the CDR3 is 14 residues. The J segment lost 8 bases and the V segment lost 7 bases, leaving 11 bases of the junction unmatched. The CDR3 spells CSARGSGGPDEQFF. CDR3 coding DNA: TGCAGCGCGCGTGGTAGCGGGGGGCCGGATGAGCAGTTCTTC.

This CDR3 is CASSWGGHTDTQYF. The DNA of the CDR3 is TGTGCCAGCAGTTGGGGGGGGCACACAGATACGCAGTATTTT. The chain has TRBV6-5 and TRBJ2-3; D might be TRBD2 (7 bases). From germline, CDR1 is MNHEY and CDR2 SVGAGI. The CDR3 sequence is 14 residues long. V gave up 4 bases and J gave up 2 bases, with 10 bases separating them.

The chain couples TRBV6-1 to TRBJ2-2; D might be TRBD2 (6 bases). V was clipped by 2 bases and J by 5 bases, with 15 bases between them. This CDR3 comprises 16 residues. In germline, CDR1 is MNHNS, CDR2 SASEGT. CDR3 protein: CASSEKAGSGTGELFF. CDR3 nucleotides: TGTGCCAGCAGTGAAAAGGCGGGGTCGGGTACCGGGGAGCTGTTTTTT.

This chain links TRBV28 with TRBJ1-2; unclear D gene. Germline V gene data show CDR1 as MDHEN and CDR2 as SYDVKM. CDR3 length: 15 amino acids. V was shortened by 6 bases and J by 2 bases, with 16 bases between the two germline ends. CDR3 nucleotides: TGTGCCAGCAGCAACCCCCGGGGTTCCAACTATGGCTACACCTTC. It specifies CASSNPRGSNYGYTF.

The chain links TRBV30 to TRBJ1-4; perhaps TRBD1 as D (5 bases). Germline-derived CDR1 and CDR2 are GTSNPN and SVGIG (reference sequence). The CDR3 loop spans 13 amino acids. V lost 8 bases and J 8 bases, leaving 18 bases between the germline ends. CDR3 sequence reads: CALGAGVQEKLFF. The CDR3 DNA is TGTGCCCTTGGGGCGGGGGTTCAAGAAAAACTGTTTTTT.